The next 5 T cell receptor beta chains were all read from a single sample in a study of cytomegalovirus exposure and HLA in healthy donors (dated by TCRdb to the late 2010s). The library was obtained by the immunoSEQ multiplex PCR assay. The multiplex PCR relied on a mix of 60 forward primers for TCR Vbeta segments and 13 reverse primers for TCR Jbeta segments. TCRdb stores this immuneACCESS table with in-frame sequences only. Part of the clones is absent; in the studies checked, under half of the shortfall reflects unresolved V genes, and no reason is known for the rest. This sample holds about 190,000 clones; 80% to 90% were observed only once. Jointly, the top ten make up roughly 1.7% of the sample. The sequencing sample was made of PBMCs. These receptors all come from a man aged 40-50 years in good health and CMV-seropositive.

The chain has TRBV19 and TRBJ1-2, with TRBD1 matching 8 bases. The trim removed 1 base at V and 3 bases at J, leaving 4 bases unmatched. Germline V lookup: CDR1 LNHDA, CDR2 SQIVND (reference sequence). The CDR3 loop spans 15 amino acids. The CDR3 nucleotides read TGTGCCAGTAGTATAGGACAGGGGCGCGACTATGGCTACACCTTC. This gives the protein CASSIGQGRDYGYTF.

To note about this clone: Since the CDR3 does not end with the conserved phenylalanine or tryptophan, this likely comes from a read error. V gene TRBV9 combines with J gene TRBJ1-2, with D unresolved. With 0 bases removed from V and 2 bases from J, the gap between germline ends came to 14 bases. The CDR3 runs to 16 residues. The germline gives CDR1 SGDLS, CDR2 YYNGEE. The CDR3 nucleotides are TGTGCCAGCAGCGTAGGGAGGGCCGAAGGGAACTATGGCTACACCCTC. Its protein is CASSVGRAEGNYGYTL.

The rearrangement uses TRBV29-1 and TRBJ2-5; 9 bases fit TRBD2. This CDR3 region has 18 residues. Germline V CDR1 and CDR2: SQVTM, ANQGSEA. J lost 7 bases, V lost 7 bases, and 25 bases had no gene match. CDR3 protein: CSASFRGGLAPETATQYF. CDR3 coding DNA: TGCAGCGCGTCCTTTCGGGGAGGACTAGCGCCCGAGACTGCGACCCAGTACTTC.

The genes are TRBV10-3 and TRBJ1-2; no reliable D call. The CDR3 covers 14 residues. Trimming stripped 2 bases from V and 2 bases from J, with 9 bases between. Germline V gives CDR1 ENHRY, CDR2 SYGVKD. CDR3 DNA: TGTGCCATCAGTGAGACTAGAACCAACTATGGCTACACCTTC. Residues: CAISETRTNYGYTF.

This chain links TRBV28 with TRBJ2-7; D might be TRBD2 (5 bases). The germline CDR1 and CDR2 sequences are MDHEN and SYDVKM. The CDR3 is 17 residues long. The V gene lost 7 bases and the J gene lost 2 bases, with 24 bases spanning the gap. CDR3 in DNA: TGTGCCAGCAAACACTCCCCGTTCAAGGGAGAGCCCTACGAGCAGTACTTC. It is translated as CASKHSPFKGEPYEQYF.